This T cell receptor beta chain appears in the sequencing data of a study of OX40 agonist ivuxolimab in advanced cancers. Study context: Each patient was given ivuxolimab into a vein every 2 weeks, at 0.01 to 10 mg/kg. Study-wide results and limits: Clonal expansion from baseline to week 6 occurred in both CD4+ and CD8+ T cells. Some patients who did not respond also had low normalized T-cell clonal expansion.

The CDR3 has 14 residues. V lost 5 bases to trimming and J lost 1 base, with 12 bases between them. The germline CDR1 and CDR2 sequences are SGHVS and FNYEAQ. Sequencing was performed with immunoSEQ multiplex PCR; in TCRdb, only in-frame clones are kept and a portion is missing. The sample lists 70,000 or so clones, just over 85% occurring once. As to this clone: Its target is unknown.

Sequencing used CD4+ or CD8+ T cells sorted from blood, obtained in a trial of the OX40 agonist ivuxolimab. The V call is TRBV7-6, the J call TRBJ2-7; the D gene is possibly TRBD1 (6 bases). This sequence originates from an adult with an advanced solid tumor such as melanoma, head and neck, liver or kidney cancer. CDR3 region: CASSPWQGSYEQYF. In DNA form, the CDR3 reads TGTGCCAGCAGCCCATGGCAGGGGTCCTACGAGCAGTACTTC. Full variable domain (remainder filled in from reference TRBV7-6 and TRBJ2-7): GAGVSQSPRYKVTKRGQDVALRCDPISGHVSLYWYRQALGQGPEFLTYFNYEAQQDKSGLPNDRFSAERPEGSISTLTIQRTEQRDSAMYRCASSPWQGSYEQYFGPGTRLTVT.